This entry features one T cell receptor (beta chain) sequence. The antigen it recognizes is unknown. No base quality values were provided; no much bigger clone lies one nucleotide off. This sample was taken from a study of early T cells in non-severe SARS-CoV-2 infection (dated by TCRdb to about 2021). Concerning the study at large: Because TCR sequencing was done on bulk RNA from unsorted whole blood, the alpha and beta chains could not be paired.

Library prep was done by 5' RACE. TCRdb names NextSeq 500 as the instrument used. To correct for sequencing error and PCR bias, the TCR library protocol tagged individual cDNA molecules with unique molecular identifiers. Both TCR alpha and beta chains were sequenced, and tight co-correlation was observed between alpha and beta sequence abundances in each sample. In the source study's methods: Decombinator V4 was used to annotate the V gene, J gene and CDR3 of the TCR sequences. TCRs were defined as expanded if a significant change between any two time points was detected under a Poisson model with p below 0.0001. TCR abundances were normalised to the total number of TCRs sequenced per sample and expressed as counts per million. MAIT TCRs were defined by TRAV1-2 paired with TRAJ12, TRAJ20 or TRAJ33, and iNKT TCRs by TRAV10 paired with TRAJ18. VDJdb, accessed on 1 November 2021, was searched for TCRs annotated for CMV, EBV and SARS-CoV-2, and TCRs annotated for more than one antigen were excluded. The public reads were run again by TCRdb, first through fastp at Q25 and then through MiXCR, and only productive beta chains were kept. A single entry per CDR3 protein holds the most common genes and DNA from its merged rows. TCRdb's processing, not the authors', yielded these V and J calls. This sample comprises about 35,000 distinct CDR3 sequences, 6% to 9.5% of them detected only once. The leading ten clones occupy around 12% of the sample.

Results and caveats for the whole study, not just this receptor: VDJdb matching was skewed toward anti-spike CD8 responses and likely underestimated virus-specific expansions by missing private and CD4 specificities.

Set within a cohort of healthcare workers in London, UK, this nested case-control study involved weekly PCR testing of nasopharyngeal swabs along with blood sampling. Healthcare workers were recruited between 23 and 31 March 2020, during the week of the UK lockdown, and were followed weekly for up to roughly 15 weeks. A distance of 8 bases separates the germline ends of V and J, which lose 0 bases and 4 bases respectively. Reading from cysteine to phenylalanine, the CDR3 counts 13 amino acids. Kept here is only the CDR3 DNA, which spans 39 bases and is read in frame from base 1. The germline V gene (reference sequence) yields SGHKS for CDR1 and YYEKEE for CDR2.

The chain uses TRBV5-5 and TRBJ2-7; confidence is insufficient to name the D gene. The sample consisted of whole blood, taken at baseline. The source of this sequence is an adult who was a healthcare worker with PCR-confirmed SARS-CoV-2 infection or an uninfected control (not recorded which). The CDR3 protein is CASSLAGQYEQYF. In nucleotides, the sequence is TGTGCCAGCAGCTTGGCCGGGCAGTACGAGCAGTACTTC.